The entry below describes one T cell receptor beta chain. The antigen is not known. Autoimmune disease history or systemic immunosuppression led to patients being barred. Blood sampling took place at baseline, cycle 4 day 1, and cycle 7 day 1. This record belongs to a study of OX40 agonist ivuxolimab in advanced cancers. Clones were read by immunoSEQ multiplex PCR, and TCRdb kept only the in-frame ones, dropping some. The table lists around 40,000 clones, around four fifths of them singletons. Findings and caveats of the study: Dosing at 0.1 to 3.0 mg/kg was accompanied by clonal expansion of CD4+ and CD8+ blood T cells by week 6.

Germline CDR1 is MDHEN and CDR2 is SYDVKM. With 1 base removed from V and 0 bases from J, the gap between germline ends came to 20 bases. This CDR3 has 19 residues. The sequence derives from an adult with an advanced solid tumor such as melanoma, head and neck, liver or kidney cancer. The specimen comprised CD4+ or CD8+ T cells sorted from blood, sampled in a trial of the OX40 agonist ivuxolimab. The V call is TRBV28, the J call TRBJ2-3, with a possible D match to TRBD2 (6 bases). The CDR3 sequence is CASSLSLASRWPSTDTQYF. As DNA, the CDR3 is TGTGCCAGCAGTTTATCACTAGCCTCCCGGTGGCCTAGCACAGATACGCAGTATTTT.